These T cell receptor beta chains were read from a single sample in a study of CD4+ T cells in melanoma. Sequenced by immunoSEQ multiplex PCR; TCRdb stores in-frame clones only, minus some. Of over 15,000 clones in the sample, under 90% are singletons; the top ten hold 5.1%. The sequenced sample consisted of cells from a culture (not recorded whether cultured in vitro). These receptor sequences come from a human donor with melanoma. CDR3s include the opening cysteine and the closing phenylalanine or tryptophan. A D gene is named only where the DNA matches it firmly. Clone size is given for some rows only: seen once, a few or many times, or a class if the clone is expanded.

j_gene: TRBJ2-5; abundance: .; d_gene: .; v_gene: TRBV5-4; CDR3nt: TGTGCCAGCATCGACGGAAGGGTGGGGACCCAGTACTTC; CDR3aa: CASIDGRVGTQYF
j_gene: TRBJ1-5; abundance: .; d_gene: TRBD1; v_gene: TRBV5-5; CDR3nt: TGTGCCAGCAGCTTGGTTGGAGGGGGCGGGCCCCAGCATTTT; CDR3aa: CASSLVGGGGPQHF
j_gene: TRBJ2-1; abundance: .; d_gene: .; v_gene: TRBV27; CDR3nt: TGTGCCAGCAGTTTAAACGGTCCTTGGATGGATGAGCAGTTCTTC; CDR3aa: CASSLNGPWMDEQFF
j_gene: TRBJ1-1; abundance: .; d_gene: .; v_gene: TRBV5-1; CDR3nt: TGCGCCAGCAGCTTTTGGGGGGCTCGTGGCACTGAAGCTTTCTTT; CDR3aa: CASSFWGARGTEAFF
j_gene: TRBJ1-4; abundance: .; d_gene: TRBD1; v_gene: TRBV5-1; CDR3nt: TGCGCCAGCAGTTACGGGACAGGACAGGCAACTAATGAAAAACTGTTTTTT; CDR3aa: CASSYGTGQATNEKLFF
j_gene: TRBJ2-1; abundance: .; d_gene: TRBD1; v_gene: TRBV11-2; CDR3nt: TGTGCCAGCAGCTTAAGGTCGAGTACAGGGGGGACATCTCACAATGAGCAGTTCTTC; CDR3aa: CASSLRSSTGGTSHNEQFF
j_gene: TRBJ1-3; abundance: .; d_gene: .; v_gene: TRBV10-3; CDR3nt: TGTGCCATCAGGCGGGGGGAGCAGGTGAATGGAAACACCATATATTTT; CDR3aa: CAIRRGEQVNGNTIYF
j_gene: TRBJ2-7; abundance: .; d_gene: TRBD1; v_gene: TRBV5-4; CDR3nt: TGTGCCAGCAGCGTGGACAGGGGTCTCTACGAGCAGTACTTC; CDR3aa: CASSVDRGLYEQYF
j_gene: TRBJ2-6; abundance: .; d_gene: .; v_gene: TRBV27; CDR3nt: TGTGCCAGCAGTTTATTTTCCGAGCGTGGGGCCAACGTCCTGACTTTC; CDR3aa: CASSLFSERGANVLTF
j_gene: TRBJ2-3; abundance: .; d_gene: .; v_gene: TRBV7-9; CDR3nt: TGTGCCAGCAGCAAGCCCAAGGGGCGCGGGGTAGATACGCAGTATTTT; CDR3aa: CASSKPKGRGVDTQYF
j_gene: TRBJ1-1; abundance: once; d_gene: .; v_gene: TRBV5-4; CDR3nt: TGTGCCAGCAGCTTGCAGTCCAGGATGAACACTGAAGCTTTCTTT; CDR3aa: CASSLQSRMNTEAFF
j_gene: TRBJ2-5; abundance: .; d_gene: .; v_gene: TRBV5-1; CDR3nt: TGCGCCAGCAGCTTAGAAGGGGTGAGGGAGACCCAGTACTTC; CDR3aa: CASSLEGVRETQYF
j_gene: TRBJ1-1; abundance: .; d_gene: .; v_gene: TRBV5-4; CDR3nt: TGTGCCAGCAGCTTCCAGGGGCGCAACACTGAAGCTTTCTTT; CDR3aa: CASSFQGRNTEAFF
j_gene: TRBJ1-1; abundance: .; d_gene: .; v_gene: TRBV7-2; CDR3nt: TGTGCCAGCAGCTTTTGGGGGATGAACACTGAAGCTTTCTTT; CDR3aa: CASSFWGMNTEAFF
j_gene: TRBJ2-1; abundance: .; d_gene: TRBD1; v_gene: TRBV7-8; CDR3nt: TGTGCCAGCAGCTTAGGTCCCGGGACAGGGGCAAATGAGCAGTTCTTC; CDR3aa: CASSLGPGTGANEQFF
j_gene: TRBJ2-7; abundance: once; d_gene: .; v_gene: TRBV18; CDR3nt: TGTGCCAGCTCTCCAGGGATAGACCATCCCGCGGGGCAGTACTTC; CDR3aa: CASSPGIDHPAGQYF
j_gene: TRBJ2-7; abundance: once; d_gene: .; v_gene: TRBV5-5; CDR3nt: TGTGCCAGCAGTCGGGGCCTTGAAGGGGCTACCTACGAGCAGTACTTC; CDR3aa: CASSRGLEGATYEQYF
j_gene: TRBJ2-5; abundance: .; d_gene: .; v_gene: TRBV21-1; CDR3nt: TGTGCCAGCAGCAAACGGCCCGCCTCGGAGACCCAGTACTTC; CDR3aa: CASSKRPASETQYF
j_gene: TRBJ2-7; abundance: .; d_gene: TRBD1; v_gene: TRBV11-2; CDR3nt: TGTGCCAGCAGCACCCACAGGGGTAGAGCCTACGAGCAGTACTTC; CDR3aa: CASSTHRGRAYEQYF
j_gene: TRBJ2-5; abundance: few; d_gene: .; v_gene: TRBV5-1; CDR3nt: TGCGCCAGCAGCTTGAATAATAAGGGGCCGGAGACCCAGTACTTC; CDR3aa: CASSLNNKGPETQYF
j_gene: TRBJ2-7; abundance: .; d_gene: .; v_gene: TRBV5-1; CDR3nt: TGCGCCAGCAGCTTAGGGACAACAACCTACGAGCAGTACTTC; CDR3aa: CASSLGTTTYEQYF
j_gene: TRBJ1-1; abundance: .; d_gene: .; v_gene: TRBV5-4; CDR3nt: TGTGCCAGCAGCTTGCAGACAGGGAACACTGAAGCTTTCTTT; CDR3aa: CASSLQTGNTEAFF
j_gene: TRBJ2-5; abundance: .; d_gene: .; v_gene: TRBV5-6; CDR3nt: TGTGCCAGCAGCTTCAAGTGGGACCCAATCGATGAGACCCAGTACTTC; CDR3aa: CASSFKWDPIDETQYF
j_gene: TRBJ2-2; abundance: .; d_gene: TRBD1; v_gene: TRBV5-1; CDR3nt: TGCGCCAGCAGTCGTTCTCAGGGGGCAAGCACCGGGGAGCTGTTTTTT; CDR3aa: CASSRSQGASTGELFF
j_gene: TRBJ1-2; abundance: .; d_gene: .; v_gene: TRBV5-1; CDR3nt: TGCGCCAGCAGCCCGGGCGCGCAATCGGGAGGCTACACCTTC; CDR3aa: CASSPGAQSGGYTF
j_gene: TRBJ2-7; abundance: .; d_gene: .; v_gene: TRBV6-1; CDR3nt: TGTGCCAGCAGTGAACGTACTTGGCGGGCCTCCTACGAGCAGTACTTC; CDR3aa: CASSERTWRASYEQYF
j_gene: TRBJ2-5; abundance: .; d_gene: .; v_gene: TRBV7-3; CDR3nt: TGTGCCAGCAGCTCGACAGTGCAGGAGACCCAGTACTTC; CDR3aa: CASSSTVQETQYF
j_gene: TRBJ1-1; abundance: .; d_gene: TRBD1; v_gene: TRBV7-2; CDR3nt: TGTGCCAGCAGCGGACAGGGTTGGGGCACTGAAGCTTTCTTT; CDR3aa: CASSGQGWGTEAFF
j_gene: TRBJ1-1; abundance: .; d_gene: .; v_gene: TRBV19; CDR3nt: TGTGCCACCCGACCCGGAGAGTTCACTGAAGCTTTCTTT; CDR3aa: CATRPGEFTEAFF
j_gene: TRBJ2-3; abundance: .; d_gene: TRBD2; v_gene: TRBV5-1; CDR3nt: TGCGCCAGCGGAACTCGGGGGGGGTACACAGATACGCAGTATTTT; CDR3aa: CASGTRGGYTDTQYF
j_gene: TRBJ1-2; abundance: once; d_gene: .; v_gene: TRBV5-1; CDR3nt: TGCGCCACCAGGGACGGAGGAAACTATGGCTACACCTTC; CDR3aa: CATRDGGNYGYTF
j_gene: TRBJ1-2; abundance: .; d_gene: .; v_gene: TRBV6-5; CDR3nt: TGTGCCAGCAGGTCAGGGGTCGGCTACACCTTC; CDR3aa: CASRSGVGYTF